This is a list of T cell receptor beta chains from one sample in a study of beta chain features in type 1 diabetes. This table comes from immunoSEQ multiplex PCR, and its TCRdb copy is limited to in-frame clones, with some not included. Of 40,000 to 45,000 clones listed, over 45% were seen once; the top ten hold approximately 0.67%. The source material was central memory CD4+ T cells from blood. All receptors come from a woman aged 18 to 35 in good health. The CDR3 runs from the conserved cysteine through the conserved F or W.

v_gene: TRBV5-1; CDR3aa: CASSRSDRGGEQYF
v_gene: TRBV5-1; CDR3aa: CASSLAGAVETQYF
v_gene: TRBV7-2; CDR3aa: CASRRDRNNNEKLFF
v_gene: TRBV18; CDR3aa: CASSPFQVTGELFF
v_gene: TRBV5-6; CDR3aa: CASSTLGGGLSYNEQFF
v_gene: TRBV7-9; CDR3aa: CASSFLQSDGYTF
v_gene: TRBV7-2; CDR3aa: CASTLLRGRTSYEQYF
v_gene: TRBV7-3; CDR3aa: CASSLAEGNIQYF
v_gene: TRBV5-8; CDR3aa: CASSFREGSKNIQYF
v_gene: TRBV5-4; CDR3aa: CASSLDRYTGELFF
v_gene: TRBV11-3; CDR3aa: CASSLGAGNNEQFF
v_gene: TRBV7-8; CDR3aa: CASRKEGGRHETQYF
v_gene: TRBV2; CDR3aa: CASTGQRSTDTQYF
v_gene: TRBV21-1; CDR3aa: CATRGFETGVYEQYF
v_gene: TRBV6-5; CDR3aa: CASSYQRSSYEQYF
v_gene: TRBV30; CDR3aa: CAWNSFNEQFF
v_gene: TRBV6-5; CDR3aa: CASSSGGGYYEQYF
v_gene: TRBV4-1; CDR3aa: CASQKNSVREQFF
v_gene: TRBV5-1; CDR3aa: CASSWGGTSSSYEQYF
v_gene: TRBV19; CDR3aa: CASSSGTAQSSPLHF
v_gene: TRBV6-4; CDR3aa: CASSENRGETQYF
v_gene: TRBV29-1; CDR3aa: CSVEIGQGDTQYF
v_gene: TRBV30; CDR3aa: CAMDGGGADTQYF
v_gene: TRBV18; CDR3aa: CASSEGQGGSYEQYF
v_gene: TRBV5-1; CDR3aa: CASSLERQGIQYF
v_gene: TRBV5-1; CDR3aa: CASSLEFTDYGYTF
v_gene: TRBV6-1; CDR3aa: CASSEEQGIGYTF
v_gene: TRBV5-1; CDR3aa: CASSLVVSGMGSTDTQYF
v_gene: TRBV6-6; CDR3aa: CASRREGGGYTF
v_gene: TRBV5-5; CDR3aa: CASSLSIRSDYGYTF
v_gene: TRBV5-1; CDR3aa: CASSFSRQGAPLMNTEAFF
v_gene: TRBV15; CDR3aa: CATSSGGTASTDTQYF
v_gene: TRBV9; CDR3aa: CASSEGTGRNQPQHF
v_gene: TRBV5-1; CDR3aa: CASSPYRDRGGNTEAFF
v_gene: TRBV27; CDR3aa: CASSLRAYYEQYF
v_gene: TRBV14; CDR3aa: CASSPRTGVNYGYTF
v_gene: TRBV25-1; CDR3aa: CAVQGPNSPLHF
v_gene: TRBV6-1; CDR3aa: CASSDVGVRYEQYF
v_gene: TRBV19; CDR3aa: CASSPPTGPYEQYF
v_gene: TRBV19; CDR3aa: CASSTLTSGRAWSYEQYF
v_gene: TRBV6-1; CDR3aa: CASSSQKGAKTQYF
v_gene: TRBV5-1; CDR3aa: CASSLGTGPYNSYGYTF
v_gene: TRBV5-1; CDR3aa: CASSWTLWAGDSYEQYF
v_gene: TRBV11-2; CDR3aa: CASSLGQTSGSYEQYF
v_gene: TRBV6-1; CDR3aa: CATEGQINTGELFF
v_gene: TRBV5-1; CDR3aa: CASSLAGGGHVSNEQFF
v_gene: TRBV6-1; CDR3aa: CASRAQGLQWGYTF
v_gene: TRBV19; CDR3aa: CASSRADTEAFF
v_gene: TRBV19; CDR3aa: CASSKIRDSYSNEQFF
v_gene: TRBV4-1; CDR3aa: CASSRLQGLETQYF
v_gene: TRBV6-1; CDR3aa: CASSRDSTYEQYF
v_gene: TRBV23-1; CDR3aa: CASSHKEITDTQYF
v_gene: TRBV7-9; CDR3aa: CASSLGDILLTEQYF
v_gene: TRBV6-1; CDR3aa: CASSKGGQDSYGYTF
v_gene: TRBV5-1; CDR3aa: CASSRTPGQRFYEQYF